The 18 T cell receptor beta chains below all came from one sample that was sequenced in a study of blood T cells in healthy people across ages. Through a sample-barcoded 5' primer and a J-beta primer mix, a second PCR was run for roughly 7 to 11 cycles. TCRdb itself ran the 5' RACE reads through MiXCR, one entry per CDR3 protein. The repertoire holds roughly 790,000 distinct CDR3 sequences, with around 40% as singletons. Sample: blood. Source of these receptors: a woman in her sixties or seventies in good health.

Here the CDR3 DNA reads TGTGAGAGGAAGGGGGGCGCCTATGGCTACACCTTC. It translates to CERKGGAYGYTF. V and J are TRBV21-1 and TRBJ1-2; whether TRBD1, the table's D call, matches the DNA was not checked. TRBV21-1 is reported as a pseudogene. CDR3 length: 12 amino acids.

This sequence joins TRBV2 and TRBJ2-5; possibly TRBD1 for D (6 bases). Germline CDR1 reads SNHLY; CDR2 reads FYNNEI. V lost 5 bases and J lost 1, with 14 bases in between. This CDR3 spans 15 amino acids. The CDR3 sequence is CASSPLQGFQETQYF. The CDR3 nucleotides read TGTGCCAGCAGTCCACTACAGGGTTTCCAAGAGACCCAGTACTTC.

This sequence joins TRBV6-5 and TRBJ2-1; 9 nucleotides agree with TRBD1. Germline CDR1 reads MNHEY; CDR2 reads SVGAGI. CDR3 length: 13 residues. V dropped 7 bases and J dropped 7; count of bases not matched to a gene: 5. This CDR3 is CASKTGGRNEQFF. CDR3 DNA: TGTGCCAGCAAGACAGGGGGGAGAAATGAGCAGTTCTTC.

The chain recombines TRBV3-1 with TRBJ1-1, with D unresolved. The CDR3 has 14 amino acids. Germline V gene lookup returns CDR1 LGHDT and CDR2 YNNKEL (reference sequence). The ends were cut back, 5 bases at V and 5 bases at J, with 15 bases in the middle. CDR3 sequence: CASSGQASRTEAFF. The CDR3 bases are TGTGCCAGCAGCGGGCAGGCGAGTAGGACTGAAGCTTTCTTT.

The gene calls are TRBV4-2 and TRBJ2-1; D call uncertain. V shed 1 base and J shed 4 bases, with 14 bases lying between them. The CDR3 is made up of 16 amino acids. Germline lookup yields CDR1 LGHNA and CDR2 YNFKEQ. CDR3 nucleotides: TGTGCCAGCAGCCAAGGTCAGCTTCTCCTTTACAATGAGCAGTTCTTC. This translates into CASSQGQLLLYNEQFF.

The CDR3 is CATSERLAGSTDTQYF. The CDR3 DNA follows: TGTGCCACCAGTGAAAGGCTAGCGGGGAGCACAGATACGCAGTATTTT. The chain joins TRBV24-1 to TRBJ2-3, with 9 bases aligning to TRBD2. V shed 4 bases, J shed 0 bases, and the junction held 4 bases outside the gene matches. CDR1 and CDR2 (germline): KGHDR, SFDVKD. CDR3 size: 16 residues.

The gene calls are TRBV20-1 and TRBJ2-1; 7 nucleotides line up with TRBD2. Germline CDR1 DFQATT, CDR2 SNEGSKA (reference sequence). This CDR3 contains 16 residues. After removal of 0 bases from V and 2 bases from J, the junction contained 7 bases not matched to a gene. The CDR3: CSARDSERGTYNEQFF. The CDR3 DNA is TGCAGTGCTAGAGATAGCGAGCGGGGAACCTACAATGAGCAGTTCTTC.

This clonotype occurred a few times. This sequence joins TRBV13 and TRBJ1-2, with D perhaps TRBD1 (5 bases). Trimming removed 5 bases at V and 6 bases at J, with 13 bases between. Germline CDR1 PRHDT, CDR2 FYEKMQ (reference sequence). The CDR3 covers 13 residues. Here the CDR3 DNA reads TGTGCCAGCAGCCAACGGACATACGATGGCTACACCTTC. Protein: CASSQRTYDGYTF.

The genes are TRBV7-3 and TRBJ1-1; tentatively, D is TRBD1 (5 bases). Trimming stripped 5 bases from V and 6 bases from J, with 16 bases between. The CDR3 covers 14 residues. CDR1 is SGHTA, CDR2 FQGTGA, per germline. CDR3 residues: CASSPNPGTAEAFF. In DNA form, the CDR3 reads TGTGCCAGCAGCCCAAACCCAGGGACCGCTGAAGCTTTCTTT.

This clonotype was recorded at least ten times. The chain is built from TRBV5-1 and TRBJ2-1, with 12 bases lining up with TRBD1. Trimming at V came to 0 bases and at J to 12 bases, leaving 10 bases not matched to a gene. CDR1 and CDR2 from the germline V gene are SGHRS and YFSETQ. This CDR3 is 16 amino acids long. As DNA, the CDR3 is TGCGCCAGCAGCTTGGCCCCGGGACAGGGGGCTTCGGGGCAGTTCTTC. As protein: CASSLAPGQGASGQFF.

This sequence joins TRBV4-3 and TRBJ2-5, with 8 nucleotides matching TRBD1. After removal of 0 bases from V and 1 base from J, the junction contained 7 bases not matched to a gene. Germline CDR1 is LGHNA and CDR2 is YSLEER. The CDR3 totals 17 residues. The CDR3 sequence is CASSQDHTGTGQETQYF. Written as DNA, the CDR3 is TGCGCCAGCAGCCAAGATCATACAGGGACAGGCCAAGAGACCCAGTACTTC.

The rearrangement joins TRBV20-1 to TRBJ1-1; a weak D match, TRBD1 (6 bases). The CDR3 totals 16 residues. Germline V gene lookup returns CDR1 DFQATT and CDR2 SNEGSKA (reference sequence). V was clipped by 0 bases and J by 1 base, with 15 bases between them. The DNA for the CDR3 is TGCAGTGCTAGAGATGAGGGGGGTAGGGGGAACACTGAAGCTTTCTTT. Translated, it gives CSARDEGGRGNTEAFF.

This clonotype was recorded many times. The chain recombines TRBV20-1 with TRBJ2-7, with 7 bases lining up with TRBD1. The CDR3 is 11 residues long. The germline V gene encodes CDR1 DFQATT and CDR2 SNEGSKA (reference sequence). CDR3 region: CSARDSYEQYF. CDR3 in DNA: TGCAGCGCCCGGGACAGCTACGAGCAGTACTTC.

There are a few counts of this clonotype. The chain recombines TRBV4-2 with TRBJ2-1, with D possibly being TRBD2 (6 bases). Trimming stripped 0 bases from V and 2 bases from J, with 14 bases between. The CDR3 has 17 residues. CDR1 is LGHNA and CDR2 is YNFKEQ in the germline V gene. CDR3 in amino acids: CASSQDRASVTYNEQFF. CDR3 DNA sequence: TGTGCCAGCAGCCAAGATCGGGCTAGCGTAACCTACAATGAGCAGTTCTTC.

This chain joins TRBV20-1 and TRBJ2-3; no definite D call. Trimming left V 3 bases short and J 2 bases short, with 12 bases between. Germline CDR1 reads DFQATT; CDR2 reads SNEGSKA (reference sequence). The CDR3 has 14 amino acids. The CDR3 region has the DNA TGCAGTGCTAGCAAGGGTCCTTCCACAGATACGCAGTATTTT. It codes for CSASKGPSTDTQYF.

This chain uses TRBV20-1 with TRBJ2-3; D gene ambiguous. The CDR3 spans 13 residues. Trimming pared 2 bases from V and 2 bases from J, leaving 8 bases between. From germline, CDR1 is DFQATT and CDR2 SNEGSKA (reference sequence). CDR3 DNA: TGCAGTGCTAGATCCACAGTCACAGATACGCAGTATTTT. This gives the protein CSARSTVTDTQYF.

This chain uses TRBV12-3 or TRBV12-4 with TRBJ1-5; 7 nucleotides agree with TRBD1. The CDR3 is made up of 16 amino acids. With 6 bases clipped from V and 1 base from J, the junction kept 9 bases outside the gene matches. In nucleotides, the CDR3 is TGTGCCAGCAGCGGGGGAGGGGGCAAAAGCAATCAGCCCCAGCATTTT. Its translation: CASSGGGGKSNQPQHF.

This clonotype was detected only a few times. CDR3 residues: CASSPRLAGGLDTQYF. CDR3 coding DNA: TGTGCCAGCAGCCCCCGACTAGCGGGAGGGCTAGATACGCAGTATTTT. The chain joins TRBV7-3 to TRBJ2-3, with 14 positions matching TRBD2. The V gene end was trimmed by 5 bases and the J gene end by 5 bases; junction bases not matched to a gene: 6. CDR3 size: 16 residues. The germline gives CDR1 SGHTA, CDR2 FQGTGA.